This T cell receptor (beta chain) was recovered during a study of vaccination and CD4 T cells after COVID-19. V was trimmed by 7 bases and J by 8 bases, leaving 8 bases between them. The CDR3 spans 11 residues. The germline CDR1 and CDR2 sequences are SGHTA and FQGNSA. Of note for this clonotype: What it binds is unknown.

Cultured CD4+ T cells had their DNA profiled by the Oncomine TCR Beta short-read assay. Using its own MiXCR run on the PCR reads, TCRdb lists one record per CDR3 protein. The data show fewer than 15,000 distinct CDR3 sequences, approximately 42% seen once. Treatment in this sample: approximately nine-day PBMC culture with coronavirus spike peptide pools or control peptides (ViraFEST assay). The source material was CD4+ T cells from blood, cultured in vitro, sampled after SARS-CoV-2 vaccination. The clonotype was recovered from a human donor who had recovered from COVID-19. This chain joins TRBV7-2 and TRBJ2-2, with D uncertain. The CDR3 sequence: CASTIYGELFF. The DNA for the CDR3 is TGTGCCAGCACAATATATGGGGAGCTGTTTTTT.